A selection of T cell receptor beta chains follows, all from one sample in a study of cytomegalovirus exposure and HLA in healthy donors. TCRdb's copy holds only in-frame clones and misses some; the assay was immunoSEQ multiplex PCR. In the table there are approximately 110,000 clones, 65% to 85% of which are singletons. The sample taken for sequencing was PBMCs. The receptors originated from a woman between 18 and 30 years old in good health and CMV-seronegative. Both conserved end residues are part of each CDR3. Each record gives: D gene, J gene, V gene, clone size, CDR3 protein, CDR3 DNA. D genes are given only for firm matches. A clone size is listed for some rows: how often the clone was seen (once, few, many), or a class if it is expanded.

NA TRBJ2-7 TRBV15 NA CATSRDLGYEQYF TGTGCCACCAGCAGAGATCTCGGGTACGAGCAGTACTTC
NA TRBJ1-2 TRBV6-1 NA CASSDGSGNYGYTF TGTGCCAGCAGTGATGGGTCAGGAAACTATGGCTACACCTTC
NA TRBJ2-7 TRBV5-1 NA CASIGSGDEQYF TGCGCCAGCATCGGGTCAGGGGACGAGCAGTACTTC
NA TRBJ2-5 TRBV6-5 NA CASSPRTRGTQYF TGTGCCAGCAGTCCCCGCACTCGCGGGACCCAGTACTTC
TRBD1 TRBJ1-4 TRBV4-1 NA CASSQGQGGGKLFF TGCGCCAGCAGCCAGGGACAGGGAGGAGGAAAACTGTTTTTT
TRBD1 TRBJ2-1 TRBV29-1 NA CSVGGTGPFEQFF TGCAGCGTTGGGGGGACAGGCCCATTCGAGCAGTTCTTC
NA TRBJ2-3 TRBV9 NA CASSPISAADTQYF TGTGCCAGCAGCCCAATTAGCGCCGCAGATACGCAGTATTTT
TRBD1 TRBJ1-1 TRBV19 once CATSDRGTEAFF TGTGCCACCTCGGACAGGGGGACTGAAGCTTTCTTT
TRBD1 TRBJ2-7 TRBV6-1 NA CASSEAAGQAYEQYF TGTGCCAGCAGTGAAGCGGCCGGACAGGCCTACGAGCAGTACTTC
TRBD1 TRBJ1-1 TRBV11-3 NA CASSLLTGGTEAFF TGTGCCAGCAGCTTATTGACAGGGGGCACTGAAGCTTTCTTT
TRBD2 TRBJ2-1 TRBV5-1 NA CASSSAGTSGAEQFF TGCGCCAGCAGCTCTGCCGGGACTAGCGGGGCAGAGCAGTTCTTC
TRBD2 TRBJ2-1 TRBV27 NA CASSLFGGRYNEQFF TGTGCCAGCAGTTTATTCGGCGGGAGATACAATGAGCAGTTCTTC
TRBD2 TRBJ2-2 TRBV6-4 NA CASSDGLAGDTGELFF TGTGCCAGCAGTGACGGGCTAGCGGGGGACACCGGGGAGCTGTTTTTT
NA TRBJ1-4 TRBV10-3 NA CAISETLTGVNEKLFF TGTGCCATCAGTGAGACCCTGACCGGGGTTAATGAAAAACTGTTTTTT
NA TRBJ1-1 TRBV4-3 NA CASSLGLRQANTEAFF TGCGCCAGCAGCCTCGGACTAAGACAAGCGAACACTGAAGCTTTCTTT
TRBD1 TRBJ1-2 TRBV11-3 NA CASSWDRDSYGYTF TGTGCCAGCAGCTGGGACAGGGATAGCTATGGCTACACCTTC
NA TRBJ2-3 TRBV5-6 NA CASSLAEVAADTQYF TGTGCCAGCAGCTTGGCTGAGGTAGCTGCAGATACGCAGTATTTT
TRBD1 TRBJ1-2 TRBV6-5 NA CASTDRGVNYGYTF TGTGCCAGCACCGACAGGGGAGTTAACTATGGCTACACCTTC
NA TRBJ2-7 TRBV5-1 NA CASSLAGLAENYEQYF TGCGCCAGCAGCTTGGCCGGGTTAGCGGAGAACTACGAGCAGTACTTC
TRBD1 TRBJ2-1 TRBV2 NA CASSEAGQGVSYNEQFF TGTGCCAGCAGTGAAGCGGGACAGGGTGTCTCCTACAATGAGCAGTTCTTC
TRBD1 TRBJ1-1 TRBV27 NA CASSLSPRTGGMNTEAFF TGTGCCAGCAGTTTATCCCCCAGGACAGGGGGAATGAACACTGAAGCTTTCTTT
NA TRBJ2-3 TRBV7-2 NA CASSLGLRDTQYF TGTGCCAGCAGCTTGGGGCTAAGAGATACGCAGTATTTT
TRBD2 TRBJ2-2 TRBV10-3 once CAITGTSGGSNTGELFF TGTGCCATCACGGGGACTAGCGGGGGGTCGAACACCGGGGAGCTGTTTTTT
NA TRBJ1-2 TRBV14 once CASSQDHRTARLLGYTF TGTGCCAGCAGCCAAGATCACCGGACAGCAAGGCTACTAGGCTACACCTTC
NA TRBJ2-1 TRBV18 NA CASSPVAKGNEQFF TGTGCCAGCTCACCGGTTGCAAAGGGGAATGAGCAGTTCTTC
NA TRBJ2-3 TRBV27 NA CASSLFGETAQYF TGTGCCAGCAGTTTATTTGGAGAGACCGCGCAGTATTTT
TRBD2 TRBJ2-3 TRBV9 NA CASSHQGTSGTDTQYF TGTGCCAGCAGCCATCAGGGGACTAGCGGCACAGATACGCAGTATTTT
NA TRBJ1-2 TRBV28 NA CASSRGGYGYTF TGTGCCAGCAGTCGAGGGGGCTATGGCTACACCTTC
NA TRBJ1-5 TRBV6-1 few CASSELLGNQPQHF TGTGCCAGCAGTGAATTGCTAGGCAATCAGCCCCAGCATTTT
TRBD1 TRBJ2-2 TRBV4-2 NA CASSQGPGQATGELFF TGTGCCAGCAGCCAAGGCCCGGGACAGGCCACCGGGGAGCTGTTTTTT
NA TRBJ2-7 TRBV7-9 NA CASSLGGDSHEQYF TGTGCCAGCAGCTTAGGCGGGGACTCCCACGAGCAGTACTTC
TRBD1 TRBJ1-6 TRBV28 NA CASNRGRRNSPLHF TGTGCCAGCAACAGGGGTAGGCGTAATTCACCCCTCCACTTT
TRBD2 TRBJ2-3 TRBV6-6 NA CASVRGGSPSTDTQYF TGTGCCAGCGTCCGCGGGGGGAGCCCTAGCACAGATACGCAGTATTTT
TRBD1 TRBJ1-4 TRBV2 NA CACRDSGNEKLFF TGTGCCTGCCGGGACAGCGGGAATGAAAAACTGTTTTTT
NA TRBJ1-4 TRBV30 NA CAWSGGGFEKLFF TGTGCCTGGAGTGGCGGGGGTTTCGAAAAACTGTTTTTT
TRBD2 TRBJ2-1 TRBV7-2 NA CASSLASGNNEQFF TGTGCCAGCAGCTTGGCTAGCGGGAACAATGAGCAGTTCTTC
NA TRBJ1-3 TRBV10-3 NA CAIRGDNSGNTIYF TGTGCCATCAGGGGAGACAACTCTGGAAACACCATATATTTT
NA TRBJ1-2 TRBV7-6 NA CASSLSSGSYYGYTF TGTGCCAGCAGCTTAAGCTCTGGGAGTTACTATGGCTACACCTTC
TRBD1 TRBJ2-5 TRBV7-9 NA CASSEKRGTGFWDQETQYF TGTGCCAGCAGCGAAAAGAGAGGGACAGGGTTTTGGGACCAAGAGACCCAGTACTTC
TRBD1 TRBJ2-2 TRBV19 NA CASKRGGQGSTGELFF TGTGCCAGTAAAAGGGGGGGACAGGGAAGCACCGGGGAGCTGTTTTTT
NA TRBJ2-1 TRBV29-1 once CSVDEPPGSYNEQFF TGCAGCGTTGATGAGCCACCGGGCTCCTACAATGAGCAGTTCTTC
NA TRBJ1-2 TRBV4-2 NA CASSQVSGGAHGYTF TGTGCCAGCAGCCAAGTGTCAGGCGGGGCTCATGGCTACACCTTC
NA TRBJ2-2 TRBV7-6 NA CASSLVDIYTGELFF TGTGCCAGCAGCTTAGTGGACATATACACCGGGGAGCTGTTTTTT
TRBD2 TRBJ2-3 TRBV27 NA CASSLSSGKGEDTQYF TGTGCCAGCAGTTTATCGAGCGGGAAGGGAGAAGATACGCAGTATTTT
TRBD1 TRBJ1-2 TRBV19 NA CASSGDREFAGYTF TGTGCCAGTAGTGGGGACAGGGAGTTCGCTGGCTACACCTTC